A selection of T cell receptor beta chains follows, all from one sample in a study of T-cell memory formation after mild COVID-19. TCRdb fed the 5' RACE reads into MiXCR, producing one record per CDR3 protein. The repertoire includes approximately 350,000 distinct CDR3 sequences, around 28% of them detected once, and approximately 13% sits in the top ten. Sequencing used PBMCs or a T cell subset sorted from them (not recorded which). The receptors were gathered from an adult woman who had mild COVID-19 (a few samples of this study predate the infection). Cell type and time point are not known. CDR3s include the opening cysteine and the closing phenylalanine or tryptophan. A D gene is named only where the DNA matches it firmly. Clone size is shown for a subset of rows, as once, few, many or a class of expanded clone.

J gene,clone size,D gene,V gene,CDR3 protein,CDR3 DNA
TRBJ2-3,few,TRBD1,TRBV30,CAWSVQGARADTQYF,TGTGCCTGGAGTGTACAGGGGGCGCGGGCAGATACGCAGTATTTT
TRBJ2-1,-,TRBD2,TRBV18,CASSPKSSGRNNEQFF,TGTGCCAGCTCACCAAAGTCTAGCGGGAGGAACAATGAGCAGTTCTTC
TRBJ2-1,-,-,TRBV3-1,CASSQGGALYDEQFF,TGTGCCAGCAGCCAGGGAGGCGCTTTGTACGATGAGCAGTTCTTC
TRBJ2-4,-,TRBD2,TRBV5-1,CASSLGTSGFKNIQYF,TGCGCCAGCAGCCTCGGGACTAGCGGCTTTAAGAACATTCAGTACTTC
TRBJ2-5,few,-,TRBV20-1,CSAVAGTQVETQYF,TGCAGTGCTGTGGCCGGGACTCAGGTAGAGACCCAGTACTTC
TRBJ2-5,-,-,TRBV5-1,CASSWRGTRQETQYF,TGCGCCAGCAGCTGGAGAGGGACGCGTCAAGAGACCCAGTACTTC
TRBJ2-5,-,TRBD2,TRBV9,CASSVASGEETQYF,TGTGCCAGCAGCGTAGCTAGCGGAGAAGAGACCCAGTACTTC
TRBJ2-7,-,-,TRBV7-9,CASSLVVNSYEQYF,TGTGCCAGCAGCTTAGTCGTCAACTCCTACGAGCAGTACTTC
TRBJ1-2,-,TRBD1,TRBV27,CASSKSRGLYGYTF,TGTGCCAGCAGTAAATCCAGGGGGCTCTATGGCTACACCTTC
TRBJ2-1,few,TRBD2,TRBV7-2,CASSRRDYLTYNEQFF,TGTGCCAGCAGCCGTAGGGACTACCTCACATACAATGAGCAGTTCTTC
TRBJ2-1,few,TRBD2,TRBV7-2,CASSSSGPTRNEQFF,TGTGCCAGCAGCTCTAGCGGCCCGACGAGGAATGAGCAGTTCTTC
TRBJ2-1,-,TRBD2,TRBV5-5,CASSASGLAVYNEQFF,TGTGCCAGCAGCGCCTCGGGACTAGCGGTCTACAATGAGCAGTTCTTC
TRBJ2-5,-,TRBD2,TRBV12-3/TRBV12-4,CASSSPGREAKETQYF,TGTGCCAGCAGTTCCCCAGGGCGGGAGGCGAAAGAGACCCAGTACTTC
TRBJ1-2,-,-,TRBV12-3/TRBV12-4,CASSLGPHASGYTF,TGTGCCAGCAGTTTAGGTCCCCACGCCAGTGGCTACACCTTC
TRBJ2-7,few,TRBD1,TRBV4-1,CASSQPTGAYEQYF,TGCGCCAGCAGCCAGCCGACAGGGGCCTACGAGCAGTACTTC
TRBJ2-7,few,-,TRBV7-2,CASSLDPGGDYEQYF,TGTGCCAGCAGCTTAGATCCGGGTGGGGACTACGAGCAGTACTTC
TRBJ2-5,few,TRBD1,TRBV7-8,CASTSSQGKGQETQYF,TGTGCCAGCACTTCCTCACAGGGGAAGGGGCAAGAGACCCAGTACTTC
TRBJ2-3,-,-,TRBV24-1,CATRNSFDPQSDTQYF,TGTGCCACCAGGAACTCATTTGATCCCCAGTCAGATACGCAGTATTTT
TRBJ2-7,many,-,TRBV4-1,CASSEGGSYEQYF,TGCGCCAGCAGCGAAGGGGGCTCCTACGAGCAGTACTTC
TRBJ2-3,-,-,TRBV9,CASSTLGGRTDTQYF,TGTGCCAGCAGCACCCTAGGGGGGAGAACAGATACGCAGTATTTT
TRBJ1-1,many,-,TRBV25-1,CASSEGLNTEAFF,TGTGCCAGCAGTGAGGGCCTGAACACTGAAGCTTTCTTT
TRBJ2-6,many,-,TRBV10-3,CATAPQGSGANVLTF,TGTGCCACCGCACCCCAGGGCTCTGGGGCCAACGTCCTGACTTTC
TRBJ2-7,many,-,TRBV24-1,CATSDSRMGLSAYEQYF,TGTGCCACCAGTGATTCGAGAATGGGACTTTCCGCCTACGAGCAGTACTTC
TRBJ2-1,-,TRBD1,TRBV6-5,CASSHNRGRYNEQFF,TGTGCCAGCAGTCACAACAGGGGCCGGTACAATGAGCAGTTCTTC
TRBJ1-1,-,TRBD1,TRBV10-3,CATLQGAGNTEAFF,TGTGCCACCCTACAGGGGGCAGGGAACACTGAAGCTTTCTTT
TRBJ1-2,-,TRBD1,TRBV11-2,CASSTVPPDREFYGYTF,TGTGCCAGCAGCACCGTGCCCCCGGACAGGGAGTTCTATGGCTACACCTTC
TRBJ2-4,-,-,TRBV7-9,CASSVTDAKNIQYF,TGTGCCAGCAGCGTGACAGACGCCAAAAACATTCAGTACTTC
TRBJ1-2,-,-,TRBV18,CASSLISIDNYGYTF,TGTGCCAGCTCACTAATTTCGATCGACAACTATGGCTACACCTTC
TRBJ2-2,few,TRBD1,TRBV2,CASRTQGAYTGELFF,TGTGCCAGCAGGACACAGGGGGCATACACCGGGGAGCTGTTTTTT
TRBJ1-2,-,-,TRBV11-3,CASSPTGTALGYTF,TGTGCCAGCAGCCCCACCGGGACCGCGTTGGGCTACACCTTC
TRBJ2-1,-,-,TRBV12-3/TRBV12-4,CASSSSGKNEQFF,TGTGCCAGCAGTAGTAGCGGTAAGAATGAGCAGTTCTTC
TRBJ1-2,few,TRBD1,TRBV4-1,CASSQVATTGAGGNYGYTF,TGCGCCAGCAGCCAAGTTGCGACCACGGGGGCAGGGGGTAACTATGGCTACACCTTC
TRBJ2-3,few,-,TRBV12-3/TRBV12-4,CATSGGSGTDTQYF,TGTGCCACCTCTGGGGGTAGCGGCACAGATACGCAGTATTTT
TRBJ2-2,-,TRBD2,TRBV4-3,CASSQDPGRGGAGELFF,TGCGCCAGCAGCCAAGATCCCGGCCGCGGGGGAGCCGGGGAGCTGTTTTTT
TRBJ2-1,-,-,TRBV5-5,CASSFVTGTVSYNEQFF,TGTGCCAGCAGCTTCGTGACGGGGACTGTCTCCTACAATGAGCAGTTCTTC
TRBJ1-2,-,TRBD1,TRBV20-1,CSASGTGGSGYTF,TGCAGTGCCTCAGGGACAGGGGGCAGTGGCTACACCTTC
TRBJ1-4,few,-,TRBV20-1,CSARRQGREKLFF,TGCAGTGCTAGAAGGCAGGGGCGTGAAAAACTGTTTTTT
TRBJ2-3,-,TRBD2,TRBV20-1,CSAQMRRGGTDTQYF,TGCAGTGCCCAAATGCGGCGGGGGGGCACAGATACGCAGTATTTT
TRBJ2-1,few,TRBD2,TRBV12-3/TRBV12-4,CASSLLLAGGDNEQFF,TGTGCCAGCAGTTTATTACTAGCGGGGGGGGACAATGAGCAGTTCTTC
TRBJ2-5,-,-,TRBV20-1,CSAREGASKETQYF,TGCAGTGCTAGAGAGGGGGCTAGCAAAGAGACCCAGTACTTC
TRBJ2-3,few,-,TRBV30,CAWSIGSTTDTQYF,TGTGCCTGGAGTATCGGATCTACGACAGATACGCAGTATTTT
TRBJ1-1,-,-,TRBV7-9,CASSSRYGTEAFF,TGTGCCAGCAGCTCCCGGTATGGCACTGAAGCTTTCTTT
TRBJ2-7,once,-,TRBV9,CASSFEPDWVHYEQYF,TGTGCCAGCAGCTTCGAGCCGGACTGGGTTCACTACGAGCAGTACTTC
TRBJ2-5,few,TRBD2,TRBV3-1,CASRVGLAGGEETQYF,TGTGCCAGCCGTGTGGGGCTAGCGGGAGGAGAGGAGACCCAGTACTTC
TRBJ2-5,-,TRBD2,TRBV7-2,CASSLDLVGLVGQYF,TGTGCCAGCAGCTTAGATCTAGTAGGACTAGTGGGCCAGTACTTC